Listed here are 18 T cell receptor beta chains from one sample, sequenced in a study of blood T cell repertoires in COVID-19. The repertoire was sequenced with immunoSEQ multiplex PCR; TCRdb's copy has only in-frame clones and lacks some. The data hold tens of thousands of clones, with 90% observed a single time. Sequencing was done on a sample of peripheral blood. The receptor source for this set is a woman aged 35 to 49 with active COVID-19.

CDR3 bases: TGTGCAAGTCGCTTTAGGGAGTATAGCAATCAGCCCCAGCATTTT. This sequence encodes CASRFREYSNQPQHF. The V and J genes are TRBV12-2 and TRBJ1-5. TRBV12-2 is noted as a pseudogene. The CDR3 length is 15 residues.

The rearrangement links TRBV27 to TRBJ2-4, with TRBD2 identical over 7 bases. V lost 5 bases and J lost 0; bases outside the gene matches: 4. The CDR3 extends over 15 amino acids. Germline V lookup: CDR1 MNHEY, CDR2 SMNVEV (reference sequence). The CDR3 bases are TGTGCCAGCAGTAGCGGGGCTCTAGCCAAAAACATTCAGTACTTC. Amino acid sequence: CASSSGALAKNIQYF.

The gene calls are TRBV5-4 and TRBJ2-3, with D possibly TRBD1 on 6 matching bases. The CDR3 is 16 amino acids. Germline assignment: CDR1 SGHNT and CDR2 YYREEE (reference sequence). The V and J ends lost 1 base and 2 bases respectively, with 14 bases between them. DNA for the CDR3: TGTGCCAGCAGCTTGTTTTCAGGGGCCTCCACAGATACGCAGTATTTT. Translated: CASSLFSGASTDTQYF.

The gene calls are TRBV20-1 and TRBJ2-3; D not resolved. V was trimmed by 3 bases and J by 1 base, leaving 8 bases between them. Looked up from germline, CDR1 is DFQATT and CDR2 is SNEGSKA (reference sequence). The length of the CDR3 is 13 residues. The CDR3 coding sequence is TGCAGTGCTAGTGAGTCGGGCACAGATACGCAGTATTTT. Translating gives CSASESGTDTQYF.

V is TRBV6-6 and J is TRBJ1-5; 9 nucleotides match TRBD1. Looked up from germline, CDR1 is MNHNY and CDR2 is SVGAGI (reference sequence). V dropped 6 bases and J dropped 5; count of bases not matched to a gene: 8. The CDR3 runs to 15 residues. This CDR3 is CASSDDRGNHQPQHF. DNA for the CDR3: TGTGCCAGCAGCGACGACAGGGGGAACCATCAGCCCCAGCATTTT.

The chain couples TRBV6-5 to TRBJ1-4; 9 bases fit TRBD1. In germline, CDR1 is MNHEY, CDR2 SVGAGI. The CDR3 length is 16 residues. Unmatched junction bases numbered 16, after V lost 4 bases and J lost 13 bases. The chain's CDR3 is CASSSGTGRWLKILFF. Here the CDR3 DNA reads TGTGCCAGCAGTTCCGGGACAGGGAGATGGCTGAAGATACTGTTTTTT.

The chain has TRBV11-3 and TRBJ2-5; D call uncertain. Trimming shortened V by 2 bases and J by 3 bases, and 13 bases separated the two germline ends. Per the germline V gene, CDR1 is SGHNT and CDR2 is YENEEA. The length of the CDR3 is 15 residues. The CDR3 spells CASSLLANTKETQYF. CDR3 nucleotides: TGTGCCAGCAGCTTATTAGCTAACACGAAAGAGACCCAGTACTTC.

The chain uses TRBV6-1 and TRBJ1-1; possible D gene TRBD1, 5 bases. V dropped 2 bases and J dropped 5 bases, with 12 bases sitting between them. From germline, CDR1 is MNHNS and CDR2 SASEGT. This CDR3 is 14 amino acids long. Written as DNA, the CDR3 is TGTGCCAGCAGTGAACCGGGGGAGGGGACTGAAGCTTTCTTT. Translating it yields CASSEPGEGTEAFF.

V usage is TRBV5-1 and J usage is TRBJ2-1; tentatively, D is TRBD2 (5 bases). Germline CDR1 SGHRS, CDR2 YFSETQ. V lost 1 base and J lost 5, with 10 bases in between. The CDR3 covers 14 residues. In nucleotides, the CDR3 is TGCGCCAGCAGCTTGACGGGGTCCAACAATGAGCAGTTCTTC. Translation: CASSLTGSNNEQFF.

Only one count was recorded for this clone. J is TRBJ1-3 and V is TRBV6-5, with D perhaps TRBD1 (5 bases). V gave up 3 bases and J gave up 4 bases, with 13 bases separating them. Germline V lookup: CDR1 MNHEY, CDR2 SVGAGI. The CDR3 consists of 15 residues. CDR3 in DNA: TGTGCCAGCAGTTATCGGGGGTTCTGGGGAAACACCATATATTTT. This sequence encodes CASSYRGFWGNTIYF.

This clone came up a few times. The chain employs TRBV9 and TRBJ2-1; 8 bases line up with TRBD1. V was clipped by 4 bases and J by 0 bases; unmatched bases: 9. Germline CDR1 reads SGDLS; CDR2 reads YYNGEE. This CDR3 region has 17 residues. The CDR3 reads CASSYRDRWSSYNEQFF. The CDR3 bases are TGTGCCAGCAGCTACCGGGACAGGTGGAGCTCCTACAATGAGCAGTTCTTC. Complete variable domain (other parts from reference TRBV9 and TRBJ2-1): DSGVTQTPKHLITATGQRVTLRCSPRSGDLSVYWYQQSLDQGLQFLIQYYNGEERAKGNILERFSAQQFPDLHSELNLSSLELGDSALYFCASSYRDRWSSYNEQFFGPGTRLTVL.

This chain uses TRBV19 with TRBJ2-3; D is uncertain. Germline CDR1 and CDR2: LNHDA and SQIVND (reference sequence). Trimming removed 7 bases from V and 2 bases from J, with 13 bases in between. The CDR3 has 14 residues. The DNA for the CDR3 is TGTGCCAGTACCTCGAACTGGGCCACAGATACGCAGTATTTT. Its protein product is CASTSNWATDTQYF. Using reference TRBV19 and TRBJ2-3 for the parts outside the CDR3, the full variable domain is DGGITQSPKYLFRKEGQNVTLSCEQNLNHDAMYWYRQDPGQGLRLIYYSQIVNDFQKGDIAEGYSVSREKKESFPLTVTSAQKNPTAFYLCASTSNWATDTQYFGPGTRLTVL.

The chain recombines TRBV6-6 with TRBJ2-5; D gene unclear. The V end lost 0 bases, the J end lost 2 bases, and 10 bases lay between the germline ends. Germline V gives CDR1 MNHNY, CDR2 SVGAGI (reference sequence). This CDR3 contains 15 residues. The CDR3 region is CASSYSGRKQETQYF. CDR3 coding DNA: TGTGCCAGCAGTTACTCCGGCAGGAAACAAGAGACCCAGTACTTC.

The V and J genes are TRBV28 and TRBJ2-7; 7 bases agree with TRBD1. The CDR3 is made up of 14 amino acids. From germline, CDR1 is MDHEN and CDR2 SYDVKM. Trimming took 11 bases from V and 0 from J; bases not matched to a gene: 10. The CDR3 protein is CAGEGTEPSYEQYF. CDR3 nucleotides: TGTGCCGGAGAGGGGACAGAACCCTCCTACGAGCAGTACTTC. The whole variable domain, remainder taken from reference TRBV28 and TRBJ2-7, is DVKVTQSSRYLVKRTGEKVFLECVQDMDHENMFWYRQDPGLGLRLIYFSYDVKMKEKGDIPEGYSVSREKKERFSLILESASTNQTSMYLCAGEGTEPSYEQYFGPGTRLTVT.

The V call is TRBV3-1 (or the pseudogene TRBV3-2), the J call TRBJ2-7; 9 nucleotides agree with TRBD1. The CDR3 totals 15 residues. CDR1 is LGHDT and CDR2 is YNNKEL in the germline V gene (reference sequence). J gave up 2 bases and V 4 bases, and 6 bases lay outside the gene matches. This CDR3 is CASSPSGTGTYEQYF. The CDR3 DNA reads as TGTGCCAGCAGCCCGTCCGGGACAGGGACCTACGAGCAGTACTTC.

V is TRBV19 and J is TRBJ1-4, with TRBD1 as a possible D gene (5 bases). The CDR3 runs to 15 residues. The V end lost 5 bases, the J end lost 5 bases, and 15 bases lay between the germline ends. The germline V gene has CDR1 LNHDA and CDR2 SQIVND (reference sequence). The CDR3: CASSPLGGQNEKLFF. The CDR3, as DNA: TGTGCCAGTAGTCCTCTCGGGGGTCAAAATGAAAAACTGTTTTTT.

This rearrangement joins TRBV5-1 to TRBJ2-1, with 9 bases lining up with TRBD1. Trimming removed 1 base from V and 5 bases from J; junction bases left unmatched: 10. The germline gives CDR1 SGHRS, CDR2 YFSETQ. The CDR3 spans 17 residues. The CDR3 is CASSLRPGTGRDNEQFF. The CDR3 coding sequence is TGCGCCAGCAGCTTGAGGCCCGGGACAGGGAGAGACAATGAGCAGTTCTTC.

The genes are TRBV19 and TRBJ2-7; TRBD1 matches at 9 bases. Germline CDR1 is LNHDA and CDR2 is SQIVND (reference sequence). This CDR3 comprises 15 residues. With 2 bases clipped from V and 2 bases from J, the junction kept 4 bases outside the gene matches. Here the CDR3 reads CASSISGDRAYEQYF. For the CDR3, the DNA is TGTGCCAGTAGTATATCGGGGGACAGGGCCTACGAGCAGTACTTC.